One and the same sample provided the 16 T cell receptor beta chains below, sequenced in a study of CD8 T cells in Susac syndrome. Reverse transcription of roughly 0.5 to 1 ug RNA was performed with random hexamers. Via MiXCR, TCRdb re-called the immunoSEQ multiplex PCR reads, giving one row per CDR3 protein. Of roughly 250,000 distinct CDR3 sequences listed, about 95% are singletons. Sequenced sample: CD4+ T cells from PBMCs. The source of these receptors is a human donor with Susac syndrome.

The CDR3 here is CASSERANTGELFF. The CDR3 DNA reads TGTGCCAGCAGTGAACGAGCGAACACCGGGGAGCTGTTTTTT. The chain couples TRBV2 to TRBJ2-2; D is uncertain. The CDR3 totals 14 residues. Germline V gene sequence: CDR1 SNHLY, CDR2 FYNNEI. Trimming took 2 bases from V and 0 from J, leaving 4 bases between them.

The chain joins TRBV11-2 to TRBJ1-5; D call uncertain. The CDR3 totals 13 residues. Germline V gene sequence: CDR1 SGHAT, CDR2 FQNNGV. V was trimmed by 1 base and J by 5 bases, leaving 6 bases between them. CDR3 in DNA: TGTGCCAGCAGCTTAGTAGTCGATCAGCCCCAGCATTTT. Residues: CASSLVVDQPQHF.

This chain joins TRBV4-1 and TRBJ1-6; TRBD1 is a possible D gene (6 bases). From germline, CDR1 is MGHRA and CDR2 YSYEKL. This CDR3 comprises 17 residues. The V end was cut by 1 base, the J end by 5 bases, with 15 bases between. CDR3 sequence: CASSQAPRTVNNSPLHF. CDR3 coding DNA: TGCGCCAGCAGCCAAGCCCCGAGGACAGTGAATAATTCACCCCTCCACTTT.

The chain carries TRBV30 and TRBJ2-5; D may match TRBD1 or TRBD2 (5 bases each). The ends were cut back, 0 bases at V and 2 bases at J, with 13 bases in the middle. Germline V gene data show CDR1 as GTSNPN and CDR2 as SVGIG (reference sequence). The CDR3 totals 15 residues. The CDR3 loop is CAWSVQQGPQETQYF. In DNA form, the CDR3 reads TGTGCCTGGAGTGTACAGCAGGGACCTCAAGAGACCCAGTACTTC. Full variable domain (remainder filled in from reference TRBV30 and TRBJ2-5): SQTIHQWPATLVQPVGSPLSLECTVEGTSNPNLYWYRQAAGRGLQLLFYSVGIGQISSEVPQNLSASRPQDRQFILSSKKLLLSDSGFYLCAWSVQQGPQETQYFGPGTRLLVL.

This chain uses TRBV3-1 with TRBJ2-3; TRBD2 aligns across 13 bases. There are 18 residues in the CDR3. Germline assignment: CDR1 LGHDT and CDR2 YNNKEL (reference sequence). Trimming took 4 bases from V and 0 from J; bases not matched to a gene: 7. CDR3 sequence: CASSRGTSGASSTDTQYF. For the CDR3, the DNA is TGTGCCAGCAGCCGGGGGACTAGCGGGGCCTCTAGCACAGATACGCAGTATTTT.

The chain recombines TRBV3-1 with TRBJ2-3; D is ambiguous. The CDR3 length is 13 residues. Per germline, CDR1 LGHDT and CDR2 YNNKEL (reference sequence). The ends were cut back, 2 bases at V and 2 bases at J, with 5 bases in the middle. The CDR3 nucleotides are TGTGCCAGCAGCCAACCAGTCACAGATACGCAGTATTTT. It encodes CASSQPVTDTQYF.

The chain uses TRBV30 and TRBJ2-7; D is uncertain. The CDR3 loop spans 12 amino acids. CDR1 is GTSNPN, CDR2 SVGIG, per germline (reference sequence). Trimming shortened V by 0 bases and J by 2 bases, and 5 bases separated the two germline ends. The CDR3 DNA reads as TGTGCCTGGAGTGTGCGCCCCTACGAGCAGTACTTC. Its protein is CAWSVRPYEQYF.

V is TRBV9 and J is TRBJ2-1, with no clear D. The V end was cut by 0 bases, the J end by 7 bases, with 8 bases between. Germline loops: CDR1 SGDLS, CDR2 YYNGEE. CDR3 length: 13 amino acids. The CDR3 spells CASSVAWENEQFF. As DNA, the CDR3 is TGTGCCAGCAGCGTAGCGTGGGAAAATGAGCAGTTCTTC.

In its sample, this clonotype was seen once. The CDR3 reads CASSVEGRGLNTQYF. The CDR3 bases are TGTGCCAGCAGCGTAGAAGGCAGGGGGCTGAATACGCAGTATTTT. The chain joins TRBV9 to TRBJ2-3; 8 bases match TRBD1. From germline, CDR1 is SGDLS and CDR2 YYNGEE. V trimming: 0 bases; J trimming: 7 bases; junction bases outside the gene matches: 7. This CDR3 spans 15 amino acids.

This clonotype was picked up a small number of times. The rearrangement links TRBV7-3 to TRBJ2-7, with D possibly being TRBD1 (7 bases). Trimming stripped 2 bases from V and 3 bases from J, with 11 bases between. CDR3 length: 14 residues. Germline V gives CDR1 SGHTA, CDR2 FQGTGA. For the CDR3, the DNA is TGTGCCAGCAGCTTACAGGGGGGTAACTACGAGCAGTACTTC. This encodes CASSLQGGNYEQYF.

CDR3 sequence (DNA): TGTGCCACCAGCGGCACAGGGCCGTACACTGAAGCTTTCTTT. Protein product: CATSGTGPYTEAFF. The rearrangement joins TRBV15 to TRBJ1-1, with D possibly TRBD1 on 6 matching bases. The CDR3 totals 14 residues. Germline loops: CDR1 LNHNV, CDR2 YYDKDF (reference sequence). V gave up 5 bases and J gave up 3 bases, with 13 bases separating them.

The V call is TRBV6-5, the J call TRBJ1-5; TRBD1 is a possible D gene (6 bases). CDR3 length equals 14 residues. V lost 6 bases and J 7 bases, leaving 16 bases between the germline ends. Germline V gives CDR1 MNHEY, CDR2 SVGAGI. The CDR3 region is CASRNTGMGQPQHF. The CDR3 DNA reads TGTGCCAGCAGGAATACAGGGATGGGACAGCCCCAGCATTTT.

V and J are TRBV19 and TRBJ1-5; D not resolved. V lost 6 bases to trimming and J lost 5 bases, with 20 bases between them. The CDR3 runs 16 residues. Germline values: CDR1 LNHDA, CDR2 SQIVND (reference sequence). CDR3 loop: CASSPSMMVRYQPQHF. The CDR3 DNA reads as TGTGCCAGTAGCCCCAGTATGATGGTCAGGTATCAGCCCCAGCATTTT. Combining the CDR3 with reference TRBV19 and TRBJ1-5 gives the whole variable domain DGGITQSPKYLFRKEGQNVTLSCEQNLNHDAMYWYRQDPGQGLRLIYYSQIVNDFQKGDIAEGYSVSREKKESFPLTVTSAQKNPTAFYLCASSPSMMVRYQPQHFGDGTRLSIL.

CDR3: CASSLTSYNEQFF. The CDR3 DNA reads TGTGCCAGCAGCCTGACTAGTTACAATGAGCAGTTCTTC. The chain combines TRBV7-3 with TRBJ2-1, with a weak D call TRBD2 (6 bases). Trimming cost V 5 bases and J 4 bases, with 9 bases left between them. The CDR3 is made up of 13 amino acids. The germline gives CDR1 SGHTA, CDR2 FQGTGA.

The V gene is TRBV20-1, the J gene TRBJ2-3; 8 nucleotides line up with TRBD2. Per the germline V gene, CDR1 is DFQATT and CDR2 is SNEGSKA (reference sequence). This CDR3 has 14 residues. V was pared by 5 bases and J by 3 bases, with 7 bases of the junction left unmatched. CDR3: CSAVERELTDTQYF. In DNA form, the CDR3 reads TGCAGTGCTGTGGAGCGGGAGTTGACAGATACGCAGTATTTT.

V gene TRBV6-5 combines with J gene TRBJ1-2; no reliable D call. CDR3 length equals 14 residues. Looked up from germline, CDR1 is MNHEY and CDR2 is SVGAGI. Trimming pared 3 bases from V and 2 bases from J, leaving 10 bases between. CDR3 bases: TGTGCCAGCAGTTATACAGTTTCCAACTATGGCTACACCTTC. Translation gives CASSYTVSNYGYTF.